This record looks at one T cell receptor beta chain sequence and its context. V was shortened by 2 bases and J by 1 base, with 13 bases between the two germline ends. Germline CDR1 reads MNHNS; CDR2 reads SASEGT. The CDR3 runs to 16 residues. The sample belongs to a study of CD8 T cells in Susac syndrome. The authors reverse transcribed about 0.5 to 1 ug RNA with random hexamers. Using its own MiXCR run on the immunoSEQ multiplex PCR reads, TCRdb lists one record per CDR3 protein. The repertoire holds tens of thousands of distinct CDR3 sequences, with 85% to 95% as singletons. The clonotype was recovered from a human donor in good health. V is TRBV6-1 and J is TRBJ2-3; D is unclear. The sample comprised CD8+ T cells from PBMCs. The DNA for the CDR3 is TGTGCCAGCAGTGAAAGAGTTAGCTTTGGCACAGATACGCAGTATTTT. Residues: CASSERVSFGTDTQYF.